This TCR beta chain was recorded in a study of T cells in Graves' hyperthyroidism and ophthalmopathy. Study results and caveats: Blood samples included most of the expanded thyroid clonotypes exceeding 0.001. Patients with ophthalmopathy were separated from those with stable hyperthyroidism by a 13 V-J model. Ophthalmopathy got predicted by the model a median around 6.6 months before its onset.

RNA transcripts were the template for amplifying TCR beta CDR3 regions. The TCR CDR3 first-round RT-PCR relied on the HTBI primer set. TCRdb analysed the multiplex PCR reads with MiXCR anew, one entry per CDR3 protein. The sample lists 450,000 to 500,000 distinct CDR3 sequences, roughly 23% occurring once. Regarding this clonotype: Its specificity is not known.

Using around 10 ml of fresh peripheral blood, PBMCs were prepared. This CDR3 is built from 13 residues. The germline V gene encodes CDR1 SQVTM and CDR2 ANQGSEA. Trimming cost V 8 bases and J 5 bases, with 16 bases left between them. The genes are TRBV29-1 and TRBJ2-1; D is possibly TRBD2 (6 bases). Specimen: blood. The source is a woman between 65 and 79 years old with Graves' ophthalmopathy. The CDR3 region has the DNA TGCAGCCCTCTTAGCGGAACCGACAATGAGCAGTTCTTC. This gives the protein CSPLSGTDNEQFF.